One sample yielded the 30 T cell receptor beta chains listed below, sequenced in a study of blood T cells in healthy people across ages. A second PCR of 7 to 11 cycles used a sample-barcoded 5' primer and a J-beta primer mix. TCRdb passed the 5' RACE reads through MiXCR, listing each CDR3 protein once. The sample carries hundreds of thousands of distinct CDR3 sequences, 52% recorded once. The sample comprised blood. The source is a woman at least 80 years old in good health.

V and J are TRBV3-1 and TRBJ2-3; 8 bases match TRBD1. V lost 1 base and J lost 13; bases outside the gene matches: 4. This CDR3 region has 12 residues. CDR1 is LGHDT and CDR2 is YNNKEL in the germline V gene (reference sequence). CDR3 sequence (DNA): TGTGCCAGCAGCCAAGCCCCAGGGGGCGAGTATTTT. Translating gives CASSQAPGGEYF.

The V call is TRBV12-5, the J call TRBJ2-1; the match to TRBD2 covers 13 bases. The CDR3 runs 15 residues. Unmatched junction bases numbered 7, after V lost 6 bases and J lost 8 bases. Germline CDR1 LGHNT, CDR2 FRNRAP. The CDR3 DNA reads TGTGCTAGTGGACTAACTAGCGGGGGGGTTGATGAGCAGTTCTTC. Translation: CASGLTSGGVDEQFF.

This chain links TRBV12-3 or TRBV12-4 with TRBJ1-4; D gene unclear. The length of the CDR3 is 15 residues. Deletions cut 1 base from V and 0 bases from J, with 6 bases between. The CDR3 region has the DNA TGTGCCAGCAGTTTAGAGGCATCAACTAATGAAAAACTGTTTTTT. Amino acid sequence: CASSLEASTNEKLFF.

This clonotype was found once. The chain employs TRBV29-1 and TRBJ2-5; 7 bases are shared with TRBD1. V lost 6 bases and J lost 3; bases outside the gene matches: 13. CDR1 and CDR2 from the germline V gene are SQVTM and ANQGSEA. The CDR3 runs 15 residues. CDR3 nucleotide sequence: TGCAGCGTGAGGGGACAGCTTGAGGGGAAAGAGACCCAGTACTTC. Protein: CSVRGQLEGKETQYF.

This sequence joins TRBV29-1 and TRBJ2-7; 7 nucleotides align to TRBD1. The J call could be wrong; TRBJ2-4 is a better fit for the DNA end. The CDR3 is 12 residues long. Germline V gives CDR1 SQVTM, CDR2 ANQGSEA. CDR3 in DNA: TGCAGCGCCCGACAGGGCGAGAACATTCAGTACTTC. Translation: CSARQGENIQYF.

This clonotype was recorded many times. The V gene is TRBV19, the J gene TRBJ2-1; no definite D call. The CDR3 totals 16 residues. With 0 bases removed from V and 6 bases from J, the gap between germline ends came to 15 bases. Per germline, CDR1 LNHDA and CDR2 SQIVND (reference sequence). As DNA, the CDR3 is TGTGCCAGTAGTATAGAATCCGAGACCCCGATCAATGAGCAGTTCTTC. Translating it yields CASSIESETPINEQFF.

This chain uses TRBV7-2 with TRBJ2-1, with a possible D match to TRBD1 (5 bases). The V and J ends lost 4 bases and 8 bases respectively, with 12 bases between them. The CDR3 has 13 residues. Germline CDR1 is SGHTA and CDR2 is FQGNSA. In DNA form, the CDR3 reads TGTGCCAGCAGCTACGTCAGGGAAGATGAGCAGTTCTTC. This codes for CASSYVREDEQFF. Full variable domain (missing parts from reference TRBV7-2 and TRBJ2-1): GAGVSQSPSNKVTEKGKDVELRCDPISGHTALYWYRQSLGQGLEFLIYFQGNSAPDKSGLPSDRFSAERTGGSVSTLTIQRTQQEDSAVYLCASSYVREDEQFFGPGTRLTVL.

This clonotype was seen a handful of times. The chain couples TRBV12-3 or TRBV12-4 to TRBJ2-6, with D possibly being TRBD2 (5 bases). This CDR3 has 15 amino acids. The germline V and J ends were trimmed by 6 bases and 1 base, with 10 bases remaining between them. The CDR3 spells CASSPRRSGANVLTF. CDR3 nucleotide sequence: TGTGCCAGCAGCCCCAGGAGGTCTGGGGCCAACGTCCTGACTTTC.

A remark on this clonotype: Possible read error: a much larger clone is one base away. Here the CDR3 reads CASFTTGRGDKNIQYF. CDR3 nucleotide sequence: TGTGCCAGCTTTACGACGGGGCGGGGAGACAAAAACATTCAGTACTTC. The V gene is TRBV12-3 or TRBV12-4, the J gene TRBJ2-4; TRBD2 might be the D (6 bases). The CDR3 is made up of 16 amino acids. With 8 bases removed from V and 3 bases from J, the gap between germline ends came to 20 bases.

This rearrangement joins TRBV20-1 to TRBJ2-1; D is unclear. The J call could be wrong; TRBJ2-7 is a better fit for the DNA end. The germline CDR1 and CDR2 sequences are DFQATT and SNEGSKA (reference sequence). This CDR3 is 12 amino acids long. The CDR3 region has the DNA TGCAGTGCTAGGGGCCCTTCGGGTGAGCAGTACTTC. As protein: CSARGPSGEQYF.

This clonotype was picked up a small number of times. The CDR3 bases are TGCAGCGTGACCGGGACAGGGAACGAGCAGTACTTC. As protein: CSVTGTGNEQYF. The rearrangement links TRBV29-1 to TRBJ2-7; 9 bases align to TRBD1. CDR1 is SQVTM, CDR2 ANQGSEA, per germline. The CDR3 runs 12 residues. The V and J ends lost 6 bases and 5 bases, in that order; junction bases with no gene match: 5.

In its sample, this clonotype was seen a few times. V and J are TRBV7-2 and TRBJ2-3; no definite D call. The CDR3 spans 15 residues. Germline V gene data show CDR1 as SGHTA and CDR2 as FQGNSA. The V gene lost 3 bases and the J gene lost 4 bases, with 14 bases spanning the gap. In DNA form, the CDR3 reads TGTGCCAGCAGCTTGCTAGAGGCACTCGCAGATACGCAGTATTTT. It is translated as CASSLLEALADTQYF.

The J gene is TRBJ2-5, the V gene TRBV20-1; possible D gene TRBD2, 5 bases. The CDR3 length is 13 residues. The germline CDR1 and CDR2 sequences are DFQATT and SNEGSKA (reference sequence). V dropped 6 bases and J dropped 1 base, with 12 bases sitting between them. The CDR3 sequence is CSAPTRSQETQYF. The CDR3 region has the DNA TGCAGTGCCCCAACTAGGTCCCAAGAGACCCAGTACTTC.

The chain joins TRBV12-3 or TRBV12-4 to TRBJ2-7; unclear D gene. V dropped 4 bases and J dropped 6 bases, with 10 bases sitting between them. This CDR3 region has 12 residues. Here the CDR3 DNA reads TGTGCCAGCAGTTCCCCCTTTTCCGAGCAGTACTTC. It translates to CASSSPFSEQYF.

This clonotype was recorded a few times. The rearrangement joins TRBV9 to TRBJ2-4; D might be TRBD2 (6 bases). Looked up from germline, CDR1 is SGDLS and CDR2 is YYNGEE. Trimming stripped 7 bases from V and 0 bases from J, with 20 bases between. This CDR3 spans 17 amino acids. The CDR3, as DNA: TGTGCCAGCCCGCGGGAAGACAGAGATATAGCCAAAAACATTCAGTACTTC. This sequence encodes CASPREDRDIAKNIQYF.

Many counts were recorded for this clonotype. V is TRBV12-3 or TRBV12-4 and J is TRBJ2-1; perhaps TRBD2 as D (6 bases). The CDR3 length is 14 residues. Deletions cut 5 bases from V and 5 bases from J, with 13 bases between. Here the CDR3 reads CASSPRGGHNEQFF. For the CDR3, the DNA is TGTGCCAGCAGTCCTCGGGGAGGACACAATGAGCAGTTCTTC.

This chain connects TRBV7-8 to TRBJ2-7; D is ambiguous. V was pared by 5 bases and J by 3 bases, with 17 bases between. Germline V gene lookup returns CDR1 SGHVS and CDR2 FQNEAQ. The CDR3 spans 15 residues. The CDR3 sequence is CASSIDGSDYYEQYF. The CDR3 DNA follows: TGTGCCAGCAGCATTGATGGTTCCGATTACTACGAGCAGTACTTC.

Regarding this clonotype: It may be a read error: a sequence one base away is much more abundant. The chain employs TRBV12-3 or TRBV12-4 and TRBJ2-3; 12 bases align to TRBD2. This CDR3 is built from 18 residues. V lost 5 bases and J lost 2; bases outside the gene matches: 11. CDR3 nucleotide sequence: TGTGCCAGCAGTCTCTCCAGGACTAGCGGGGTCTACACAGATACGCAGTATTTT. Amino acid sequence: CASSLSRTSGVYTDTQYF.

The V and J genes are TRBV20-1 and TRBJ2-4, with 14 bases fitting TRBD2. The CDR3 consists of 16 residues. Germline V lookup: CDR1 DFQATT, CDR2 SNEGSKA (reference sequence). Germline trimming cut 4 bases from V and 6 bases from J; bases unmatched to any gene: 8. CDR3 sequence: CSATGTSGGPGNIQYF. In DNA form, the CDR3 reads TGCAGTGCTACTGGGACTAGCGGGGGCCCCGGAAACATTCAGTACTTC.

J is TRBJ1-6 and V is TRBV5-1, with 8 bases fitting TRBD1. The CDR3 loop spans 12 amino acids. The V gene's germline CDR1 is SGHRS and CDR2 YFSETQ. Trimming removed 9 bases from V and 10 bases from J; junction bases left unmatched: 6. Written as DNA, the CDR3 is TGCGCCAACCGGACAGGGCCCTCACCCCTCCACTTT. Protein: CANRTGPSPLHF.

The chain recombines TRBV20-1 with TRBJ2-1; the D gene is possibly TRBD1 (6 bases). The DNA end lines up better with TRBJ2-7; the J call may be wrong. The germline gives CDR1 DFQATT, CDR2 SNEGSKA (reference sequence). This CDR3 contains 15 residues. CDR3 protein: CSARGGGAVVYEQYF. For the CDR3, the DNA is TGCAGTGCTAGGGGTGGGGGCGCGGTAGTCTACGAGCAGTACTTC.

CDR3 sequence reads: CASSSTLEARSNTQYF. CDR3 sequence (DNA): TGTGCCAGCAGCTCGACCTTGGAGGCCCGCAGCAATACGCAGTATTTT. The V call is TRBV5-6, the J call TRBJ2-3; possibly TRBD2 for D (5 bases). V dropped 3 bases and J dropped 7 bases, with 21 bases sitting between them. Germline CDR1 SGHDT, CDR2 YYEEEE. The CDR3 spans 16 residues.

In the case of this clonotype: The junction does not match germline at one end; this may be a read error. This sequence joins TRBV30 and TRBJ1-2, with D hard to call. CDR1 and CDR2 (germline): GTSNPN, SVGIG (reference sequence). The length of the CDR3 is 11 residues. The CDR3 sequence: CAGSRGYGYTF. The DNA of the CDR3 is TGTGCCGGGAGTCGGGGCTATGGCTACACCTTC.

Worth noting for this clonotype: A much larger clone differs from this one at a single base, so this may be a read error. The chain recombines TRBV5-1 with TRBJ2-7; 11 bases map to TRBD2. The J segment lost 7 bases and the V segment lost 2 bases, leaving 11 bases of the junction unmatched. This CDR3 has 16 amino acids. In germline, CDR1 is SGHRS, CDR2 YFSETQ. The DNA for the CDR3 is TGCGCCAGCAGCTTTTTAGCGGGAGGGCCCTCAAATGAGCAGTACTTC. Protein sequence: CASSFLAGGPSNEQYF.

The rearrangement joins TRBV20-1 to TRBJ1-2; weak D call: TRBD1 (6 bases). The CDR3 covers 16 residues. Germline CDR1 DFQATT, CDR2 SNEGSKA (reference sequence). V lost 3 bases, J lost 7 bases, and 24 bases lay in between. The CDR3 DNA follows: TGCAGTGCTAGCCCCGCCGCGGGGGGCGCCGGATGTGGCTACACCTTC. It translates to CSASPAAGGAGCGYTF.

The chain combines TRBV5-1 with TRBJ2-7; 10 positions match TRBD2. With 3 bases clipped from V and 3 bases from J, the junction kept 3 bases outside the gene matches. This CDR3 is built from 14 residues. Germline V lookup: CDR1 SGHRS, CDR2 YFSETQ. This chain's CDR3 is CASSWTSGDYEQYF. In DNA, the CDR3 is TGCGCCAGCAGCTGGACTAGCGGTGACTACGAGCAGTACTTC.

J is TRBJ1-2 and V is TRBV7-9; tentative D call: TRBD1 (5 bases). The ends were cut back, 5 bases at V and 4 bases at J, with 11 bases in the middle. The CDR3 spans 13 residues. Germline assignment: CDR1 SEHNR and CDR2 FQNEAQ (reference sequence). The CDR3 nucleotides read TGTGCCAGCAGCAAAGGGGTGGGCTATGGCTACACCTTC. It encodes CASSKGVGYGYTF.

The V and J genes are TRBV25-1 and TRBJ2-4, with 13 bases fitting TRBD2. Matching the DNA end better, TRBJ2-7 makes the J call doubtful. The germline V gene has CDR1 MGHDK and CDR2 SYGVNS. This CDR3 is 16 amino acids long. The CDR3 DNA sequence: TGTGCCAGCAGTTCGACTAGCGGGGGGTCACCCTACGAGCAGTACTTC. Translated, it gives CASSSTSGGSPYEQYF.

This chain joins TRBV4-1 and TRBJ2-5, with D perhaps matching TRBD2 (5 bases). CDR1 and CDR2 from the germline V gene are MGHRA and YSYEKL. The CDR3 has 16 residues. V gave up 2 bases and J gave up 7 bases, with 20 bases separating them. The CDR3 is CASSQPTRLREGTQYF. The CDR3 region has the DNA TGCGCCAGCAGCCAACCGACGAGGCTACGAGAGGGGACCCAGTACTTC.

V is TRBV7-9 and J is TRBJ2-5, with 9 bases fitting TRBD1. The J call is uncertain, as TRBJ2-7 better fits the DNA end. The CDR3 is made up of 15 amino acids. The germline V gene encodes CDR1 SEHNR and CDR2 FQNEAQ (reference sequence). CDR3 residues: CASSLDGQGINEQYF. In DNA, the CDR3 is TGTGCCAGCAGCTTAGATGGACAGGGGATTAACGAGCAGTACTTC.